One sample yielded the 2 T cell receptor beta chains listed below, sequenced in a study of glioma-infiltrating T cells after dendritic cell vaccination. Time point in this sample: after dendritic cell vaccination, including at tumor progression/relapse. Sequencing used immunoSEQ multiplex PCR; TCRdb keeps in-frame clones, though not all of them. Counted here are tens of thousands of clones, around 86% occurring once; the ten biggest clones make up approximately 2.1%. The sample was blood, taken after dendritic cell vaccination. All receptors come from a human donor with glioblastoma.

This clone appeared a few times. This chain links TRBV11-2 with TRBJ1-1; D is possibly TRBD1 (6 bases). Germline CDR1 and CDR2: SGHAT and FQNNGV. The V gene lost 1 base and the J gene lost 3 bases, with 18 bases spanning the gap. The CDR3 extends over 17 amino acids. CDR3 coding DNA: TGTGCCAGCAGCTTAGGTTCTCTCGCAGGGGTAGACACTGAAGCTTTCTTT. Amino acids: CASSLGSLAGVDTEAFF.

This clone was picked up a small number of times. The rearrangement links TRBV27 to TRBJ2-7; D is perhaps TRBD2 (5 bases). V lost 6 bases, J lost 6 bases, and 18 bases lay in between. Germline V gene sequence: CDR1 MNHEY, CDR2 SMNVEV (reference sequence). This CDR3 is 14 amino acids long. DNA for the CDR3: TGTGCCAGCAGCCTATCCCTAGCCCTCCGCGAGCAGTACTTC. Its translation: CASSLSLALREQYF.